This TCR beta chain comes out of a study of regulatory T cells in long-lasting Graves disease. Notes on the study in general: Newly diagnosed Graves' patients exceeded persistent ones in TCR diversity.

This clonotype was counted a few times. What it binds is not known. Assembly of TCR beta libraries relied on iRepertoire HTBI primers together with Arm-PCR of CDR3 regions. TCRdb called the multiplex PCR reads again in MiXCR, with one record for every CDR3 protein. The sample includes under 500,000 distinct CDR3 sequences, around 21% of them seen just once. The CDR3 totals 16 residues. Germline lookup yields CDR1 KGHSH and CDR2 LQKENI. Trimming shortened V by 2 bases and J by 2 bases, and 16 bases separated the two germline ends. The time point is: persistent/refractory GD, antithyroid drugs over 5 years with positive TRAb. After RNA was extracted from PBMCs, the TCR library was made from it.

The receptor was derived from a female donor with Graves disease. Sequencing was performed on peripheral blood mononuclear cells (PBMCs), taken when the disease was refractory, from a patient treated with antithyroid drugs. This chain joins TRBV18 and TRBJ2-7, with a possible D match to TRBD2 (5 bases). The CDR3 sequence: CASSPELTPGTYEQYF. CDR3 nucleotide sequence: TGTGCCAGCTCACCAGAGCTGACGCCCGGGACCTACGAGCAGTACTTC.